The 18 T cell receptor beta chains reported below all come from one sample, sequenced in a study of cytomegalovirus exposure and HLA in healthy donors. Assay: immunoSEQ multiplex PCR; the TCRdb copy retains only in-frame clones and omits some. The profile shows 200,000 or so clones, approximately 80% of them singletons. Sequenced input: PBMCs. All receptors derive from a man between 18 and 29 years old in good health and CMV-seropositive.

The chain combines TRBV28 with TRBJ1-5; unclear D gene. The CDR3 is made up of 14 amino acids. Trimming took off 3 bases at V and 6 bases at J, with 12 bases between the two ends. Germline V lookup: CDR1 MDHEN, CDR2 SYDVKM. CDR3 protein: CASSFARPGQPQHF. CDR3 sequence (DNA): TGTGCCAGCAGTTTTGCCAGACCGGGTCAGCCCCAGCATTTT.

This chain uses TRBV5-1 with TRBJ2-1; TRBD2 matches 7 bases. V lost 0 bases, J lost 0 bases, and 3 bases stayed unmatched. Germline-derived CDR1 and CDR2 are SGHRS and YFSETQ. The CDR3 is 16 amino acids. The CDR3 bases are TGCGCCAGCAGCTTGGTAGCTAGCGGCTCCTACAATGAGCAGTTCTTC. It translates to CASSLVASGSYNEQFF.

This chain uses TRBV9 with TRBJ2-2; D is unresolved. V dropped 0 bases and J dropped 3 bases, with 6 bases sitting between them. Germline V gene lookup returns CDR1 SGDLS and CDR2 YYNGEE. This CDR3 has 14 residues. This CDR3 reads CASSVVDYTGELFF. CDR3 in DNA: TGTGCCAGCAGCGTAGTTGACTACACCGGGGAGCTGTTTTTT.

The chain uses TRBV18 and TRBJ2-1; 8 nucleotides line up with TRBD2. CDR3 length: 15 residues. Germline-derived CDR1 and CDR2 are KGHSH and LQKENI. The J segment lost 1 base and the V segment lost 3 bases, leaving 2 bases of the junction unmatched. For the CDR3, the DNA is TGTGCCAGCTCACCCAGCGGGAGTTCCTACAATGAGCAGTTCTTC. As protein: CASSPSGSSYNEQFF.

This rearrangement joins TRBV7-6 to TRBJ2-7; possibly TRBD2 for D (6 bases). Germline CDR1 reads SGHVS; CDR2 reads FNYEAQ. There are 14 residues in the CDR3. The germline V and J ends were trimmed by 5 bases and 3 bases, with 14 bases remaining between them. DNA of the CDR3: TGTGCCAGCAGCCGCTGGGACTCTGACTACGAGCAGTACTTC. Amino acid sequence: CASSRWDSDYEQYF. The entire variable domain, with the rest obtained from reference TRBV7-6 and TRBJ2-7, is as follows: GAGVSQSPRYKVTKRGQDVALRCDPISGHVSLYWYRQALGQGPEFLTYFNYEAQQDKSGLPNDRFSAERPEGSISTLTIQRTEQRDSAMYRCASSRWDSDYEQYFGPGTRLTVT.

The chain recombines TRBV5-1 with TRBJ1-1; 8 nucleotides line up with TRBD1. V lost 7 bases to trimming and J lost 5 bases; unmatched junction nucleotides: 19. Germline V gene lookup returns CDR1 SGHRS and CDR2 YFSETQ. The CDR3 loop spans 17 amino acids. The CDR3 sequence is CASRLGGTGLFGTEAFF. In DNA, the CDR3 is TGCGCCAGCCGACTCGGCGGGACAGGACTCTTCGGGACTGAAGCTTTCTTT. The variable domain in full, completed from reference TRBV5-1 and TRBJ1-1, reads KAGVTQTPRYLIKTRGQQVTLSCSPISGHRSVSWYQQTPGQGLQFLFEYFSETQRNKGNFPGRFSGRQFSNSRSEMNVSTLELGDSALYLCASRLGGTGLFGTEAFFGQGTRLTVV.

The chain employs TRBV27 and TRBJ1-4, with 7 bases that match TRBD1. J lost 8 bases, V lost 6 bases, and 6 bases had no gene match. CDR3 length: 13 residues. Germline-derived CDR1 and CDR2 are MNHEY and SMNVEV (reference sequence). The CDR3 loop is CASRGTAREKLFF. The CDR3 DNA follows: TGTGCCAGCAGAGGGACAGCGAGAGAAAAACTGTTTTTT.

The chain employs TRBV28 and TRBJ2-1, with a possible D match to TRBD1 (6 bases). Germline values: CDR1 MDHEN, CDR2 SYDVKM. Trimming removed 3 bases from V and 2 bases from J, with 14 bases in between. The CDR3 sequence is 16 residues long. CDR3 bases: TGTGCCAGCAGTTTCCCCAGGGGCAGCCCCTACAATGAGCAGTTCTTC. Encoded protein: CASSFPRGSPYNEQFF.

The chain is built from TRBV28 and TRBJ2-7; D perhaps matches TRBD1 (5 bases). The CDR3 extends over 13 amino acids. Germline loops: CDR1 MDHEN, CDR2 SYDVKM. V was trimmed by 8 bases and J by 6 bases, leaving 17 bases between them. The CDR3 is CASYFQGGGEQYF. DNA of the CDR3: TGTGCCAGCTATTTTCAGGGCGGCGGCGAGCAGTACTTC.

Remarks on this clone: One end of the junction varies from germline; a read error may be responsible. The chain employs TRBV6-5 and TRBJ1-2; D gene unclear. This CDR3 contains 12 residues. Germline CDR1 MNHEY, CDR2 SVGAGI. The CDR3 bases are TGTGCCATACGGGCTACCGGGGATGGTTACACCTTC. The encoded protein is CAIRATGDGYTF.

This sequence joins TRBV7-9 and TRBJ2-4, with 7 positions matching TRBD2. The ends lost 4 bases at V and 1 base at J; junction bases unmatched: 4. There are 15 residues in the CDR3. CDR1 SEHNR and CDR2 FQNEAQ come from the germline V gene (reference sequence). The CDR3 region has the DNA TGTGCCAGCAGCTCCCGGGGGGAGGCCAAAAACATTCAGTACTTC. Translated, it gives CASSSRGEAKNIQYF.

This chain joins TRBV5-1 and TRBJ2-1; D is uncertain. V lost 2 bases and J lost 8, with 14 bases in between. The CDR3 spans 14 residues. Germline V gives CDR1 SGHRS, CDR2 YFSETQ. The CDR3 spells CASSFSPWADEQFF. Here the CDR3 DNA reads TGCGCCAGCAGCTTTTCCCCGTGGGCAGATGAGCAGTTCTTC.

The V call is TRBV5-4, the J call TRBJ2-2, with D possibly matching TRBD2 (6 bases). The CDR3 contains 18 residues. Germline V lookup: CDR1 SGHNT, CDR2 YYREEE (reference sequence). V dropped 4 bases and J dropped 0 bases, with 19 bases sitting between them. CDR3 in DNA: TGTGCCAGCAGCCCGGGGGACGAAGAGACCGCGAACACCGGGGAGCTGTTTTTT. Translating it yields CASSPGDEETANTGELFF. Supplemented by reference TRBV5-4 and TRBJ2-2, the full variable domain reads ETGVTQSPTHLIKTRGQQVTLRCSSQSGHNTVSWYQQALGQGPQFIFQYYREEENGRGNFPPRFSGLQFPNYSSELNVNALELDDSALYLCASSPGDEETANTGELFFGEGSRLTVL.

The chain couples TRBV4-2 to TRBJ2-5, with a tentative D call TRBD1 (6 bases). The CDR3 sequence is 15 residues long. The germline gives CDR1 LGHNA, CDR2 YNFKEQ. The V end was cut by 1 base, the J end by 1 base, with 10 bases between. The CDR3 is CASSQAQGLQETQYF. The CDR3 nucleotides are TGTGCCAGCAGCCAAGCACAGGGTCTCCAAGAGACCCAGTACTTC.

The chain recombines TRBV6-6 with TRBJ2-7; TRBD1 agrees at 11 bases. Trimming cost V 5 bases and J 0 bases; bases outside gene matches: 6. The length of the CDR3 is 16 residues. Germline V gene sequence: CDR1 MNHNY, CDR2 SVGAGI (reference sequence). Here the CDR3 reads CASSGGQGAFSYEQYF. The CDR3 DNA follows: TGTGCCAGCAGTGGAGGACAGGGGGCCTTCTCCTACGAGCAGTACTTC.

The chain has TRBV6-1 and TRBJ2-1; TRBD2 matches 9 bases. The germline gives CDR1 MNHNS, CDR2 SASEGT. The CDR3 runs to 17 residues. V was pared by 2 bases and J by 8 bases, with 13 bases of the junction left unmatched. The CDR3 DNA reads TGTGCCAGCAGTGAATTAGGCGGGAGGGCCTGGGGAGATGAGCAGTTCTTC. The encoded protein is CASSELGGRAWGDEQFF.

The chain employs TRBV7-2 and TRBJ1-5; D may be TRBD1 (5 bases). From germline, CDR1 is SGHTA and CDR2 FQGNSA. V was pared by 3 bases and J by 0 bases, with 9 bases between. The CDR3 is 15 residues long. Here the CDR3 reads CASSLRTNSNQPQHF. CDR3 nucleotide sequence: TGTGCCAGCAGCTTGAGGACAAATAGCAATCAGCCCCAGCATTTT.

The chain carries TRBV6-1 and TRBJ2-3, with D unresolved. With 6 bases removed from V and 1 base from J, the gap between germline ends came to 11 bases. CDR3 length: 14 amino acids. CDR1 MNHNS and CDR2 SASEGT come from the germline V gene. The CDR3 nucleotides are TGTGCCAGCAGGGATAACCGGGGCACAGATACGCAGTATTTT. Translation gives CASRDNRGTDTQYF.